The 13 T cell receptor beta chains below all came from one sample that was sequenced in a study of cytomegalovirus exposure and HLA in healthy donors. The PCR ran on 60 Vbeta and 13 Jbeta primers. Assay used: immunoSEQ multiplex PCR; TCRdb lists only in-frame clones, some missing. The sample carries approximately 200,000 clones, 70% to 80% recorded once. Input material: PBMCs. These receptors all stem from a girl aged 10-17 years in good health and CMV-seropositive.

This clone was seen just once. V is TRBV12-5 and J is TRBJ2-7; perhaps TRBD1 as D (5 bases). The germline V and J ends were trimmed by 7 bases and 2 bases, with 12 bases remaining between them. The germline gives CDR1 LGHNT, CDR2 FRNRAP. The CDR3 extends over 13 amino acids. The DNA for the CDR3 is TGTGCTAGTGTGGGGCAGGTGACCTACGAGCAGTACTTC. Amino acid sequence: CASVGQVTYEQYF.

V and J are TRBV7-2 and TRBJ2-3; the match to TRBD2 covers 8 bases. This CDR3 is 17 amino acids long. After removal of 5 bases from V and 5 bases from J, the junction contained 15 bases not matched to a gene. CDR1 SGHTA and CDR2 FQGNSA come from the germline V gene. CDR3: CASSIPPLAAGGDTQYF. The CDR3 nucleotides read TGTGCCAGCAGCATCCCACCCCTAGCGGCGGGGGGAGATACGCAGTATTTT.

This chain links TRBV10-3 with TRBJ1-1, with D perhaps TRBD1 (6 bases). The germline V gene encodes CDR1 ENHRY and CDR2 SYGVKD. The CDR3 spans 12 residues. Between the trimmed V and J ends, which lost 4 bases and 10 bases, there was a span of 13 bases. CDR3 nucleotides: TGTGCCATCAGTGGCCAGGGGATCGGAGCTTTCTTT. It specifies CAISGQGIGAFF.

The gene calls are TRBV5-4 and TRBJ2-3; TRBD1 agrees at 7 bases. CDR3 size: 16 residues. After removal of 3 bases from V and 3 bases from J, the junction contained 10 bases not matched to a gene. Germline loops: CDR1 SGHNT, CDR2 YYREEE (reference sequence). CDR3 sequence (DNA): TGTGCCAGCAGCTATGGACAGGTAGTAGGGACAGATACGCAGTATTTT. It encodes CASSYGQVVGTDTQYF.

The rearrangement uses TRBV11-2 and TRBJ2-1, with 11 bases identical to TRBD2. This CDR3 comprises 17 residues. The ends lost 0 bases at V and 9 bases at J; junction bases unmatched: 10. Germline CDR1 reads SGHAT; CDR2 reads FQNNGV. The CDR3 DNA sequence: TGTGCCAGCAGCTTAGATCTGTCTAGCGGGGGGTTTCTTGAGCAGTTCTTC. Translating it yields CASSLDLSSGGFLEQFF.

V and J are TRBV7-9 and TRBJ1-2, with D tentatively TRBD1 (6 bases). Germline V gene data show CDR1 as SEHNR and CDR2 as FQNEAQ (reference sequence). Deletions cut 1 base from V and 4 bases from J, with 19 bases between. The CDR3 runs 17 residues. The CDR3 sequence: CASSLEGVGRRVYGYTF. For the CDR3, the DNA is TGTGCCAGCAGCTTAGAGGGGGTCGGTCGCAGGGTCTATGGCTACACCTTC.

The V and J genes are TRBV11-2 and TRBJ1-1; tentatively, D is TRBD1 (5 bases). In germline, CDR1 is SGHAT, CDR2 FQNNGV. This CDR3 has 13 residues. Deletions cut 5 bases from V and 11 bases from J, with 18 bases between. In nucleotides, the CDR3 is TGTGCCAGCAGCCCAGGGCCGGCTTTGGGGGCTTTCTTT. Amino acid sequence: CASSPGPALGAFF.

The chain carries TRBV27 and TRBJ1-3; the match to TRBD1 covers 8 bases. The CDR3 totals 14 residues. Germline CDR1 is MNHEY and CDR2 is SMNVEV (reference sequence). J lost 4 bases, V lost 2 bases, and 1 base had no gene match. CDR3 in amino acids: CASSLDRGGNTIYF. The DNA of the CDR3 is TGTGCCAGCAGTTTAGACAGGGGAGGAAACACCATATATTTT.

The V and J genes are TRBV7-9 and TRBJ1-5, with 9 bases that match TRBD1. With 7 bases clipped from V and 4 bases from J, the junction kept 8 bases outside the gene matches. Germline lookup yields CDR1 SEHNR and CDR2 FQNEAQ (reference sequence). The CDR3 is 15 residues long. The CDR3: CASTPGQGENQPQHF. The CDR3 DNA sequence: TGTGCCAGCACTCCGGGACAGGGTGAAAATCAGCCCCAGCATTTT.

In this sample, this clone turned up a few times. V is TRBV4-2 and J is TRBJ2-1, with TRBD2 identical over 10 bases. This CDR3 region has 16 residues. The germline V gene encodes CDR1 LGHNA and CDR2 YNFKEQ. The V gene end was trimmed by 0 bases and the J gene end by 6 bases; junction bases not matched to a gene: 5. The CDR3 spells CASSQDDASGGNEQFF. DNA of the CDR3: TGTGCCAGCAGCCAAGATGACGCTAGCGGGGGCAATGAGCAGTTCTTC.

The V and J genes are TRBV7-6 and TRBJ2-7; D is undetermined. Germline CDR1 is SGHVS and CDR2 is FNYEAQ. This CDR3 has 12 residues. V gave up 0 bases and J gave up 6 bases, with 6 bases separating them. CDR3: CASSLAPSEQYF. The DNA for the CDR3 is TGTGCCAGCAGCTTAGCCCCGTCCGAGCAGTACTTC.

There are a few counts of this clone. The V call is TRBV19, the J call TRBJ2-7; D uncertain. This CDR3 has 15 residues. The germline V gene has CDR1 LNHDA and CDR2 SQIVND (reference sequence). V dropped 0 bases and J dropped 4 bases, with 13 bases sitting between them. In DNA form, the CDR3 reads TGTGCCAGTAGTATAGATAGCTCCACACAATACGAGCAGTACTTC. It encodes CASSIDSSTQYEQYF.

V usage is TRBV7-2 and J usage is TRBJ2-1; D is undetermined. The CDR3 contains 14 residues. Trimming took off 8 bases at V and 1 base at J, with 12 bases between the two ends. Germline CDR1 is SGHTA and CDR2 is FQGNSA. CDR3 sequence (DNA): TGTGCCAGCCGGTACCCCGGGTCCTACAATGAGCAGTTCTTC. Protein: CASRYPGSYNEQFF.